The rows below give T cell receptor beta chains drawn from one sample of a study of CD8 T cells in ankylosing spondylitis. TCRdb re-called the 5' RACE reads with MiXCR, one entry per CDR3 protein. The sample lists 240,000 or so distinct CDR3 sequences, around 7.8% occurring once. Sequencing was carried out using blood, either unsorted or a sorted T cell fraction (not recorded which). The receptor set was obtained from a male donor with ankylosing spondylitis or in good health (not recorded which). The CDR3 runs from the conserved cysteine through the conserved F or W. The D gene is left open where the match is weak. Expanded clones are given a class, and other clones once, few, many or no size at all.

D gene	V gene	J gene	clone size	CDR3 protein	CDR3 DNA
TRBD1	TRBV7-9	TRBJ2-7	many	CASSLGQGQNEQYF	TGTGCCAGCAGCTTGGGACAGGGGCAGAACGAGCAGTACTTC
NA	TRBV11-3	TRBJ2-1	many	CASQRSSYNEQFF	TGTGCTTCGCAGCGGAGCTCCTACAATGAGCAGTTCTTC
NA	TRBV4-2	TRBJ2-7	many	CASSQEERTSSYEQYF	TGTGCCAGCAGCCAAGAGGAGCGGACGAGCTCCTACGAGCAGTACTTC
TRBD1	TRBV12-3/TRBV12-4	TRBJ2-5	few	CASSSDREWLKTQYF	TGTGCCAGCAGTTCGGACAGGGAATGGTTGAAGACCCAGTACTTC
NA	TRBV9	TRBJ2-5	NA	CASSEGPKETQYF	TGTGCCAGCAGCGAGGGCCCAAAAGAGACCCAGTACTTC
TRBD2	TRBV4-1	TRBJ2-1	many	CASSQDSGSLIYEQFF	TGCGCCAGCAGCCAAGATAGCGGGAGCCTTATATATGAGCAGTTCTTC
TRBD2	TRBV14	TRBJ2-2	few	CASRPSGRANYDTGELFF	TGTGCCAGCAGGCCTAGCGGGAGGGCCAATTACGACACCGGGGAGCTGTTTTTT
NA	TRBV20-1	TRBJ1-2	many	CSAYDRDFYTF	TGCAGTGCCTACGACCGAGACTTCTACACCTTC
NA	TRBV20-1	TRBJ2-7	few	CSASDLGEQYF	TGCAGTGCTAGTGACTTAGGCGAGCAGTACTTC
NA	TRBV20-1	TRBJ1-3	many	CSASPAPGTGSGNTIYF	TGCAGTGCTTCCCCAGCCCCGGGTACAGGATCTGGAAACACCATATATTTT
NA	TRBV5-1	TRBJ2-2	many	CASRDVFGELFF	TGCGCCAGCAGAGATGTGTTCGGGGAGCTGTTTTTT
NA	TRBV4-2	TRBJ2-1	NA	CASTVGGGGYNEQFF	TGTGCCAGCACGGTCGGAGGGGGAGGGTACAATGAGCAGTTCTTC
TRBD2	TRBV10-2	TRBJ2-7	many	CASISALAAPYEQYF	TGCGCCAGCATTAGTGCACTAGCGGCTCCCTACGAGCAGTACTTC
NA	TRBV10-3	TRBJ2-3	many	CAISDLVESSTDTQYF	TGTGCCATCAGTGATCTGGTAGAGTCTAGCACAGATACGCAGTATTTT
NA	TRBV29-1	TRBJ2-3	many	CSVGRDSTQYF	TGCAGCGTTGGTCGGGACTCCACGCAGTATTTT
TRBD2	TRBV27	TRBJ2-2	NA	CASSLSASGAGELFF	TGTGCCAGCAGTTTATCTGCTAGCGGAGCCGGGGAGCTGTTTTTT
TRBD1	TRBV24-1	TRBJ2-1	many	CATSPRGHDEQFF	TGTGCCACCAGTCCCAGGGGGCACGATGAGCAGTTCTTC
NA	TRBV12-3/TRBV12-4	TRBJ1-6	NA	CASRGENSYNSPLHF	TGTGCCAGCAGGGGGGAAAACTCCTATAATTCACCCCTCCACTTT
TRBD1	TRBV29-1	TRBJ2-5	few	CSVGVQGSATQYF	TGCAGCGTTGGGGTACAGGGGAGTGCGACCCAGTACTTC
NA	TRBV4-1	TRBJ1-2	many	CASSQDWPGFNYGYTF	TGCGCCAGCAGCCAAGACTGGCCTGGATTCAACTATGGCTACACCTTC
NA	TRBV19	TRBJ1-1	many	CASSRIMNTEAFF	TGTGCCAGTAGTAGAATCATGAACACTGAAGCTTTCTTT
TRBD2	TRBV2	TRBJ2-1	many	CASSSYLAGASSYNEQFF	TGTGCCAGCAGTAGTTACTTAGCGGGGGCCAGCTCCTACAATGAGCAGTTCTTC
TRBD2	TRBV11-2	TRBJ2-1	NA	CASSAGLAELNEQFF	TGTGCCAGCAGCGCCGGACTAGCGGAGCTCAATGAGCAGTTCTTC
NA	TRBV29-1	TRBJ2-7	many	CSVGGTATYEQYF	TGCAGCGTCGGAGGGACGGCGACCTACGAGCAGTACTTC
NA	TRBV5-1	TRBJ1-5	many	CASSLEHSNQPQHF	TGCGCCAGCAGCTTGGAACATAGCAATCAGCCCCAGCATTTT
NA	TRBV5-6	TRBJ1-5	NA	CASSLGGKYQPQHF	TGTGCCAGCAGCCTGGGAGGTAAATATCAGCCCCAGCATTTT
NA	TRBV3-1	TRBJ2-7	many	CASSQAAQTEQYF	TGTGCCAGCAGCCAGGCGGCCCAAACGGAGCAGTACTTC
TRBD2	TRBV12-3/TRBV12-4	TRBJ2-3	many	CASRNGLGFPDTQYF	TGTGCCAGCAGAAACGGACTAGGTTTTCCAGATACGCAGTATTTT
NA	TRBV13	TRBJ2-6	once	CAISSGQLSSGANVLTF	TGTGCCATCAGCTCCGGGCAGTTGAGCTCTGGGGCCAACGTCCTGACTTTC
NA	TRBV10-3	TRBJ1-2	many	CAISVLGSGYGYTF	TGTGCCATCAGTGTCCTGGGATCGGGCTATGGCTACACCTTC